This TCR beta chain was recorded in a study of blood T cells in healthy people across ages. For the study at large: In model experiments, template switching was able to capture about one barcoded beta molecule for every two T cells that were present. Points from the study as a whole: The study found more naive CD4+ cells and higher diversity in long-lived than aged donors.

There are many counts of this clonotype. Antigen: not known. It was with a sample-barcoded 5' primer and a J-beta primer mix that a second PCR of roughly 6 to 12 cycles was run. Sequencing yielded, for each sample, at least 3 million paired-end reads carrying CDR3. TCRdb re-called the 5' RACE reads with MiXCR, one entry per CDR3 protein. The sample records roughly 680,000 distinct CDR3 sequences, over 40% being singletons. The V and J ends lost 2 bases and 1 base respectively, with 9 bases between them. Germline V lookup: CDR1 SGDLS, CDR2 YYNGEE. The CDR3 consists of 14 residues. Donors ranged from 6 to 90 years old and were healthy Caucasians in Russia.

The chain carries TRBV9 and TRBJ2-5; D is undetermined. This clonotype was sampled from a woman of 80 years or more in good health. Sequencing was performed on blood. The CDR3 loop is CASSVSPSQETQYF. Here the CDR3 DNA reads TGTGCCAGCAGCGTGTCACCCAGCCAAGAGACCCAGTACTTC.